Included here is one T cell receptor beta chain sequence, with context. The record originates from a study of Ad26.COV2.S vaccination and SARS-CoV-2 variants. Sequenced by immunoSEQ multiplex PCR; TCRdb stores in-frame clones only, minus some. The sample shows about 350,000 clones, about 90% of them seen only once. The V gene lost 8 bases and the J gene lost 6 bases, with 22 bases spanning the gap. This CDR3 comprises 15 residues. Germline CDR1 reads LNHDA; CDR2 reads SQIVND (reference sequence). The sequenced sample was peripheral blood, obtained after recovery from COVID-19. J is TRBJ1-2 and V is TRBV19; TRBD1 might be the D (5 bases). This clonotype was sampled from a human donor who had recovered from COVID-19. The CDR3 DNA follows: TGTGCCAGTGGGATCGGGGCAGCTAGCGGGGATGGCTACACCTTC. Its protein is CASGIGAASGDGYTF.